This T cell receptor beta chain appears in the sequencing data of a study of cytomegalovirus exposure and HLA in healthy donors. Overall study findings and caveats: Earlier analysis looked at TCR beta V segments, and most were productive about 87% or about 30% of the time.

As to this clone: The antigen is undetermined.

The PCR employed 60 Vbeta primers together with 13 Jbeta primers. Method: immunoSEQ multiplex PCR; TCRdb's copy keeps in-frame clones and lacks some. The data show more than 150,000 clones, more than 75% seen once. From germline, CDR1 is MRHNA and CDR2 SNTAGT. CDR3 length equals 16 residues. The V and J ends lost 4 bases and 7 bases, in that order; junction bases with no gene match: 11. V usage is TRBV6-4 and J usage is TRBJ1-5; 9 bases match TRBD1. The source material was PBMCs. This TCR was recovered from a woman younger than 35 in good health and CMV-seronegative. CDR3 protein: CASSVLYRGRGQPQHF. The CDR3 nucleotides are TGTGCCAGCAGTGTCCTCTACAGGGGGCGCGGGCAGCCCCAGCATTTT.